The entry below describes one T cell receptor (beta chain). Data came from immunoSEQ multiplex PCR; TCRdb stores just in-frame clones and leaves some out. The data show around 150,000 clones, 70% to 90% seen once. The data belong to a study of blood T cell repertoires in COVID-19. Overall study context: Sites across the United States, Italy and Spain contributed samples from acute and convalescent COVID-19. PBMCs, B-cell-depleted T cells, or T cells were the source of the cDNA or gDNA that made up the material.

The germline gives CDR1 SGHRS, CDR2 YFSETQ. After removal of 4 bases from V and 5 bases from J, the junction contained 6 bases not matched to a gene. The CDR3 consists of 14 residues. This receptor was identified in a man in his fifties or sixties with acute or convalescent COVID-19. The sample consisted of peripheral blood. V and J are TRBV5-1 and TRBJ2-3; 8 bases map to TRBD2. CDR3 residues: CASSLGLEVDTQYF. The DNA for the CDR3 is TGCGCCAGCAGCCTGGGACTAGAAGTAGATACGCAGTATTTT.